Listed below are T cell receptor beta chains from one sample, sequenced in a study of blood T cells in healthy people across ages. TCRdb recomputed calls from the 5' RACE reads with MiXCR, one row per CDR3 protein. The sample comprises roughly 830,000 distinct CDR3 sequences, around 68% of which are singletons, and around a quarter rests with the top ten. Input material: blood. These TCRs come from a man aged 25 to 45 in good health. CDR3s include the opening cysteine and the closing phenylalanine or tryptophan. D genes are given only for firm matches. Clone size appears in some rows only: once, few, many, or a class for an expanded clone.

CDR3: CSAREGVGYGYTF
DNA: TGCAGTGCTAGAGAGGGAGTCGGGTATGGCTACACCTTC
size: few
D: NA
V: TRBV20-1
J: TRBJ1-2

CDR3: CASSQGGSGGTYEQYF
DNA: TGTGCCAGCAGCCAAGGGGGGAGCGGGGGAACCTACGAGCAGTACTTC
size: NA
D: TRBD2
V: TRBV4-2
J: TRBJ2-7

CDR3: CASSGQAFRGAINIRYF
DNA: TGTGCCAGCAGCGGACAGGCATTCAGGGGAGCCATAAACATTCGGTACTTC
size: NA
D: TRBD1
V: TRBV13
J: TRBJ2-4

CDR3: CASSVHHEQFF
DNA: TGTGCCAGCAGTGTTCACCATGAGCAGTTCTTC
size: NA
D: NA
V: TRBV2
J: TRBJ2-1

CDR3: CASSYGIRAGETQYF
DNA: TGTGCCAGCAGTTACGGGATTCGGGCCGGGGAGACCCAGTACTTC
size: NA
D: NA
V: TRBV6-5
J: TRBJ2-5

CDR3: CGAKEWPYNEQFF
DNA: TGCGGTGCTAAGGAGTGGCCCTACAATGAGCAGTTCTTC
size: NA
D: NA
V: TRBV20-1
J: TRBJ2-1

CDR3: CASSESQGYPNEQFF
DNA: TGTGCCAGCAGTGAAAGCCAGGGTTACCCCAATGAGCAGTTCTTC
size: many
D: NA
V: TRBV25-1
J: TRBJ2-1

CDR3: CASSLHGSGIDTQYF
DNA: TGTGCCAGCAGCTTACACGGTAGCGGGATAGATACGCAGTATTTT
size: NA
D: TRBD2
V: TRBV7-2
J: TRBJ2-3

CDR3: CASSYSGLAGALNEQFF
DNA: TGTGCCAGCAGTTACTCAGGACTAGCGGGAGCACTCAATGAGCAGTTCTTC
size: NA
D: TRBD2
V: TRBV6-2/TRBV6-3
J: TRBJ2-1

CDR3: CSAPPARGLETQYF
DNA: TGCAGTGCCCCGCCAGCCAGGGGGCTAGAGACCCAGTACTTC
size: NA
D: TRBD1
V: TRBV20-1
J: TRBJ2-5

CDR3: CASSYERRSGGPTDTQYF
DNA: TGTGCCAGCAGTTACGAGAGGAGAAGCGGGGGTCCCACAGATACGCAGTATTTT
size: NA
D: TRBD2
V: TRBV6-2/TRBV6-3
J: TRBJ2-3

CDR3: CASSFLGQGSGSPLHF
DNA: TGTGCCAGCAGCTTTTTGGGACAGGGTTCAGGATCACCCCTCCACTTT
size: few
D: TRBD1
V: TRBV7-2
J: TRBJ1-6

CDR3: CASSLAPTGVVYGYTF
DNA: TGTGCCAGCAGCTTGGCCCCGACAGGGGTCGTCTATGGCTACACCTTC
size: few
D: TRBD1
V: TRBV5-6
J: TRBJ1-2

CDR3: CASSSNNNQPQHF
DNA: TGTGCCAGCAGCTCGAACAACAATCAGCCCCAGCATTTT
size: NA
D: NA
V: TRBV13
J: TRBJ1-5

CDR3: CASSLTEGSDIQYF
DNA: TGCGCCAGCAGCTTGACGGAGGGTTCGGACATTCAGTACTTC
size: NA
D: NA
V: TRBV5-1
J: TRBJ2-4

CDR3: CSAPLRRGGAETQYF
DNA: TGCAGTGCTCCCCTAAGGAGGGGGGGCGCCGAGACCCAGTACTTC
size: NA
D: NA
V: TRBV20-1
J: TRBJ2-5

CDR3: CSAPGWGHNEQFF
DNA: TGCAGTGCTCCGGGGTGGGGTCACAATGAGCAGTTCTTC
size: NA
D: NA
V: TRBV20-1
J: TRBJ2-1

CDR3: CSARRQGSNQPQHF
DNA: TGCAGTGCTAGAAGACAGGGGAGTAATCAGCCCCAGCATTTT
size: NA
D: TRBD1
V: TRBV20-1
J: TRBJ1-5

CDR3: CASSVTGVTEAFF
DNA: TGTGCCAGCAGCGTAACAGGGGTCACTGAAGCTTTCTTT
size: NA
D: TRBD1
V: TRBV9
J: TRBJ1-1

CDR3: CSAAGDSEQYF
DNA: TGCAGTGCTGCCGGGGACTCCGAGCAGTACTTC
size: few
D: NA
V: TRBV20-1
J: TRBJ2-7

CDR3: CASNRLAGSTDTQYF
DNA: TGTGCCAGCAATAGACTAGCGGGGAGCACAGATACGCAGTATTTT
size: NA
D: TRBD2
V: TRBV6-1
J: TRBJ2-3

CDR3: CASSSRQAADYIEQFF
DNA: TGTGCCAGCAGCTCGCGACAGGCCGCGGACTACATTGAGCAGTTCTTC
size: NA
D: NA
V: TRBV9
J: TRBJ2-1

CDR3: CASSYRTSGVTDTQYF
DNA: TGTGCCAGCAGCTACCGAACTAGCGGGGTCACAGATACGCAGTATTTT
size: NA
D: TRBD2
V: TRBV7-2
J: TRBJ2-3

CDR3: CASSLNPVGSPLHF
DNA: TGTGCCAGCAGCTTAAATCCGGTTGGTTCACCCCTCCACTTT
size: NA
D: NA
V: TRBV7-3
J: TRBJ1-6

CDR3: CSAGTGGRFYEQYF
DNA: TGCAGTGCCGGGACAGGGGGCCGTTTCTACGAGCAGTACTTC
size: NA
D: TRBD1
V: TRBV20-1
J: TRBJ2-7